These 13 T cell receptor beta chains originate from one sample sequenced in a study of cytomegalovirus exposure and HLA in healthy donors. The PCR ran on 60 Vbeta and 13 Jbeta primers. This table comes from immunoSEQ multiplex PCR, and its TCRdb copy is limited to in-frame clones, with some not included. Of 150,000 to 200,000 clones in the sample, 81% were seen once. Sequencing was carried out using PBMCs. The receptor set was obtained from a man between 18 and 29 years old in good health and CMV-seronegative.

The V and J genes are TRBV29-1 and TRBJ1-5; TRBD1 is a possible D gene (5 bases). V was clipped by 4 bases and J by 12 bases, with 19 bases between them. Germline V CDR1 and CDR2: SQVTM, ANQGSEA. The CDR3 is 13 residues long. DNA of the CDR3: TGCAGCGTTGGAGGAGGAACCGGGGGAGTCCAGCATTTT. As protein: CSVGGGTGGVQHF.

The rearrangement links TRBV6-1 to TRBJ2-7, with 7 bases lining up with TRBD1. Germline-derived CDR1 and CDR2 are MNHNS and SASEGT. V lost 1 base, J lost 9 bases, and 0 bases stayed unmatched. The CDR3 is 11 amino acids. In DNA form, the CDR3 reads TGTGCCAGCAGTGAAGACAGGGGGCAGTACTTC. The encoded protein is CASSEDRGQYF.

The V gene is TRBV9, the J gene TRBJ1-3, with a weak D call TRBD1 (5 bases). V lost 0 bases and J lost 2, with 12 bases in between. Germline V gene data show CDR1 as SGDLS and CDR2 as YYNGEE. The CDR3 runs 16 residues. The CDR3 region has the DNA TGTGCCAGCAGCGTAGAAGCGGGGGTCACTGGAAACACCATATATTTT. It is translated as CASSVEAGVTGNTIYF.

This clone was picked up one time. This sequence joins TRBV4-1 and TRBJ1-3, with 10 positions matching TRBD1. The CDR3 contains 17 residues. The V gene's germline CDR1 is MGHRA and CDR2 YSYEKL. V lost 1 base and J lost 0; bases outside the gene matches: 3. The CDR3 nucleotides read TGCGCCAGCAGCCAAGTGGGACAGGGGAGCTCTGGAAACACCATATATTTT. Its protein product is CASSQVGQGSSGNTIYF.

This clone was recorded only once. The chain recombines TRBV19 with TRBJ2-4, with 8 bases that match TRBD2. Germline CDR1 reads LNHDA; CDR2 reads SQIVND (reference sequence). The CDR3 length is 18 residues. The junction had 17 bases not matched to a gene; V was cut back by 4 bases and J by 6 bases. CDR3 nucleotide sequence: TGTGCCAGTAGTAAGGAGGTTGCGGGGGGCCGGTTCGGAAACATTCAGTACTTC. It codes for CASSKEVAGGRFGNIQYF.

The CDR3 region has the DNA TGTGCCAGCAGTCCAGGACAGGGCTCCTACAATGAGCAGTTCTTC. Residues: CASSPGQGSYNEQFF. The rearrangement links TRBV27 to TRBJ2-1, with TRBD1 identical over 8 bases. The germline gives CDR1 MNHEY, CDR2 SMNVEV (reference sequence). J lost 0 bases, V lost 5 bases, and 3 bases had no gene match. The CDR3 loop spans 15 amino acids.

V and J are TRBV6-1 and TRBJ1-2, with 7 bases identical to TRBD1. J was trimmed by 4 bases and V by 6 bases; bases with no gene match: 5. Germline values: CDR1 MNHNS, CDR2 SASEGT. The CDR3 sequence is 13 residues long. The CDR3 DNA follows: TGTGCCAGCAGCGCCGGACAGGTCTATGGCTACACCTTC. Amino acid sequence: CASSAGQVYGYTF.

The gene calls are TRBV19 and TRBJ1-4; no clear D gene. CDR3 length: 14 amino acids. Trimming shortened V by 5 bases and J by 2 bases, and 9 bases separated the two germline ends. Germline values: CDR1 LNHDA, CDR2 SQIVND (reference sequence). DNA of the CDR3: TGTGCCAGTAGTCCCCCGGGGACTAATGAAAAACTGTTTTTT. Residues: CASSPPGTNEKLFF.

The count of this clone is one. The chain links TRBV13 to TRBJ2-7; 8 bases align to TRBD2. V dropped 5 bases and J dropped 6; count of bases not matched to a gene: 9. CDR3 length equals 14 residues. Germline CDR1 reads PRHDT; CDR2 reads FYEKMQ (reference sequence). This CDR3 reads CASSPGLAVSEQYF. CDR3 in DNA: TGTGCCAGCAGCCCAGGACTAGCCGTTAGCGAGCAGTACTTC.

J is TRBJ2-3 and V is TRBV27; 8 nucleotides align to TRBD2. Germline CDR1 and CDR2: MNHEY and SMNVEV (reference sequence). The trim removed 8 bases at V and 7 bases at J, leaving 11 bases unmatched. The CDR3 is 14 amino acids. Written as DNA, the CDR3 is TGTGCCAGCCTCGGGGGGGGCCAGGAAAATACGCAGTATTTT. Translated, it gives CASLGGGQENTQYF.

The rearrangement uses TRBV5-6 and TRBJ2-5; D possibly corresponds to TRBD1 (5 bases). The CDR3 covers 13 residues. Trimming shortened V by 2 bases and J by 3 bases, and 8 bases separated the two germline ends. From germline, CDR1 is SGHDT and CDR2 YYEEEE. CDR3 loop: CASSLGVEETQYF. The CDR3 DNA is TGTGCCAGCAGCTTAGGGGTTGAAGAGACCCAGTACTTC.

V usage is TRBV27 and J usage is TRBJ1-1, with D unclear. The V and J ends lost 3 bases and 13 bases respectively, with 18 bases between them. Germline assignment: CDR1 MNHEY and CDR2 SMNVEV (reference sequence). This CDR3 spans 13 amino acids. The CDR3 here is CASSFPPLEGFFF. Written as DNA, the CDR3 is TGTGCCAGCAGTTTCCCTCCCTTAGAGGGATTTTTCTTT.

V is TRBV4-3 and J is TRBJ2-3, with 12 nucleotides matching TRBD2. The CDR3 has 21 amino acids. V shed 0 bases, J shed 0 bases, and the junction held 13 bases outside the gene matches. Germline V gives CDR1 LGHNA, CDR2 YSLEER. This CDR3 reads CASSQDPASGGGRVSTDTQYF. DNA for the CDR3: TGCGCCAGCAGCCAAGATCCGGCTAGCGGGGGGGGCCGGGTTAGCACAGATACGCAGTATTTT.